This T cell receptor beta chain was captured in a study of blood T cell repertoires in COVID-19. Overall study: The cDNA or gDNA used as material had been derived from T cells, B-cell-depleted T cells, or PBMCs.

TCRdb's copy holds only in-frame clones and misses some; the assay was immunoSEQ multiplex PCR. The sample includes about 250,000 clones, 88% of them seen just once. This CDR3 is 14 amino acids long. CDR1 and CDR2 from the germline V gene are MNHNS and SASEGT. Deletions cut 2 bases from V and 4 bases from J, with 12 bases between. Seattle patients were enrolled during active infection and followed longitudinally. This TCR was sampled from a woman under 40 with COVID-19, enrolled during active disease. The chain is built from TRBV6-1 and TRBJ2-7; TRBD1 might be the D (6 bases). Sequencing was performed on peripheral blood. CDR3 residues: CASSESAGEYEQYV. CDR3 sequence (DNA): TGTGCCAGCAGTGAATCGGCAGGGGAATACGAGCAGTACGTC.